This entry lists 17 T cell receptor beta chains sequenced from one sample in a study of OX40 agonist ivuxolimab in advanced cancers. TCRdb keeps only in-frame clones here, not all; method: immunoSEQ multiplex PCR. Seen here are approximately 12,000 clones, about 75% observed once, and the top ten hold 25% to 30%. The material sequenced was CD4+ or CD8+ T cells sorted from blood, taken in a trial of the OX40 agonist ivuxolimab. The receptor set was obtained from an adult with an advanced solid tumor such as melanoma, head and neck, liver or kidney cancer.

DNA of the CDR3: TGTGCCAGCAGCTTGGAACAGGGTGGAAAGACCCAGTACTTC. This sequence encodes CASSLEQGGKTQYF. The genes are TRBV5-4 and TRBJ2-5; a weak D match, TRBD1 (6 bases). The CDR3 runs to 14 residues. The V gene lost 0 bases and the J gene lost 6 bases, with 12 bases spanning the gap. Germline assignment: CDR1 SGHNT and CDR2 YYREEE (reference sequence).

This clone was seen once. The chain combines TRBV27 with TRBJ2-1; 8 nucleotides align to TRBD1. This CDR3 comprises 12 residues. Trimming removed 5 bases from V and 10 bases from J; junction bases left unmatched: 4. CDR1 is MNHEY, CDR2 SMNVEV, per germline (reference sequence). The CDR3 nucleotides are TGTGCCAGCAGTCGGGACAGGCGGGAGCAGTTCTTC. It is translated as CASSRDRREQFF.

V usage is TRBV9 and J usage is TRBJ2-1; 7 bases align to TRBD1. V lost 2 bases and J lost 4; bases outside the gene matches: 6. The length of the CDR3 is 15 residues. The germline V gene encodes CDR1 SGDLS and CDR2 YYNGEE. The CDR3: CASSVTPTGYNEQFF. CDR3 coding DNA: TGTGCCAGCAGCGTCACACCGACAGGGTACAATGAGCAGTTCTTC.

CDR3: CASSPGTGKGTGELFF. The CDR3 bases are TGTGCCAGCTCACCTGGGACAGGGAAAGGAACCGGGGAGCTGTTTTTT. The chain couples TRBV18 to TRBJ2-2, with TRBD1 matching over 9 bases. There are 16 residues in the CDR3. V lost 3 bases and J lost 5; bases outside the gene matches: 7. CDR1 and CDR2 from the germline V gene are KGHSH and LQKENI.

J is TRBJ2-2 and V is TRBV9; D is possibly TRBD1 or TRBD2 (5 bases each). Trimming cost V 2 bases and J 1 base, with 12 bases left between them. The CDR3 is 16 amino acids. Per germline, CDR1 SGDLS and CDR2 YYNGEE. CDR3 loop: CASSVAGTGNTGELFF. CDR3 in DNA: TGTGCCAGCAGCGTCGCCGGGACCGGGAACACCGGGGAGCTGTTTTTT.

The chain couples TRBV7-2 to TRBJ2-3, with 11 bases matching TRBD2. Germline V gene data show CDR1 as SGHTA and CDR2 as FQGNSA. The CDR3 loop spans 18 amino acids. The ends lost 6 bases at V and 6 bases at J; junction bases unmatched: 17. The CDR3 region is CASRHPLLAGGPSDTQYF. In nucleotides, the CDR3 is TGTGCCAGCAGGCACCCCTTGTTAGCGGGAGGGCCATCCGATACGCAGTATTTT. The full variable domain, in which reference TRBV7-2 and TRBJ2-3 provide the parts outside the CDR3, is GAGVSQSPSNKVTEKGKDVELRCDPISGHTALYWYRQSLGQGLEFLIYFQGNSAPDKSGLPSDRFSAERTGGSVSTLTIQRTQQEDSAVYLCASRHPLLAGGPSDTQYFGPGTRLTVL.

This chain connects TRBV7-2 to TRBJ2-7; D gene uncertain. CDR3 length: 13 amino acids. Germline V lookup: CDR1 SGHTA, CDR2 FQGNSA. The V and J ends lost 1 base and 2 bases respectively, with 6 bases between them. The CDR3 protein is CASSLDPAYEQYV. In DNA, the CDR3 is TGTGCCAGCAGCTTAGACCCAGCCTACGAGCAGTACGTC.

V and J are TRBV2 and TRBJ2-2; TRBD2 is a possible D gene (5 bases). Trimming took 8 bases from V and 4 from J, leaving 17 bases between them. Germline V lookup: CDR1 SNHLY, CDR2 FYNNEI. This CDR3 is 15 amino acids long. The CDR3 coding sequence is TGTGCCAGCGAAGCGCTAGCAACCTCCACCGGGGAGCTGTTTTTT. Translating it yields CASEALATSTGELFF.

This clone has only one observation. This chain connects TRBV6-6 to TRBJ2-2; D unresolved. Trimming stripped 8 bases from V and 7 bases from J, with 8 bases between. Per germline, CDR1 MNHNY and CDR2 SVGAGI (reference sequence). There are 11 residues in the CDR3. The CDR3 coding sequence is TGTGCCAGCGGGCTTGTCGGGGAGCTGTTTTTT. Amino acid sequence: CASGLVGELFF.

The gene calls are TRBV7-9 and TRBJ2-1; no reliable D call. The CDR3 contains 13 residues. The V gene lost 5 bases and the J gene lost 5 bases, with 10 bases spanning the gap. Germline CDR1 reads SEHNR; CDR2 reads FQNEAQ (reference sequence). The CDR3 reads CASSPAKHNEQFF. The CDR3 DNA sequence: TGTGCCAGCAGCCCCGCCAAGCACAATGAGCAGTTCTTC.

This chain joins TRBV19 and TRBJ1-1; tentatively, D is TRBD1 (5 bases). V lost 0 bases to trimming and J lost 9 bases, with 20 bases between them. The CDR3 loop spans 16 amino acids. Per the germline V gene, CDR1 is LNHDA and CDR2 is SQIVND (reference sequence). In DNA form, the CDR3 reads TGTGCCAGTAGTATAGACTCGGCAGGGAGGAGGGGAAAAGCTTTCTTT. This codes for CASSIDSAGRRGKAFF. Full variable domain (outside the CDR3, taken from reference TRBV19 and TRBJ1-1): DGGITQSPKYLFRKEGQNVTLSCEQNLNHDAMYWYRQDPGQGLRLIYYSQIVNDFQKGDIAEGYSVSREKKESFPLTVTSAQKNPTAFYLCASSIDSAGRRGKAFFGQGTRLTVV.

DNA of the CDR3: TGTGCCACCAGTTGGGGATCCTACGAGCAGTACTTC. This gives the protein CATSWGSYEQYF. The chain links TRBV15 to TRBJ2-7; D ambiguous. Germline-derived CDR1 and CDR2 are LNHNV and YYDKDF (reference sequence). The CDR3 length is 12 residues. V was shortened by 6 bases and J by 1 base, with 7 bases between the two germline ends.

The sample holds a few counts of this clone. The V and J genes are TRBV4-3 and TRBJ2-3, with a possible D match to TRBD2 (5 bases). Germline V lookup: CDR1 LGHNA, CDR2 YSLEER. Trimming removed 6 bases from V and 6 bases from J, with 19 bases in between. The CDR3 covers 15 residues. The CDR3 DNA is TGCGCCAGCAGACCGATCGGGGATCGTTTGGATACGCAGTATTTT. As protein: CASRPIGDRLDTQYF.

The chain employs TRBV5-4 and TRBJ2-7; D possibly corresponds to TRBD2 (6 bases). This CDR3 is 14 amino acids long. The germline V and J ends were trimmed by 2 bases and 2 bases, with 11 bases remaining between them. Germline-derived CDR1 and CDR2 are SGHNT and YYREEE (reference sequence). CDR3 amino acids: CASSLIASAYEQYF. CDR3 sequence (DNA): TGTGCCAGCAGCTTAATCGCTAGCGCCTACGAGCAGTACTTC.

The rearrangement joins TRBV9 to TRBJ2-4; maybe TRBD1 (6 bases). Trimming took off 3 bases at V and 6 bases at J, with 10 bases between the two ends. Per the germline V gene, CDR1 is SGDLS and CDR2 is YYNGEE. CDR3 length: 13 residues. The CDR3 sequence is CASSGGQTNIQYF. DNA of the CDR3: TGTGCCAGCAGCGGGGGACAAACAAACATTCAGTACTTC.

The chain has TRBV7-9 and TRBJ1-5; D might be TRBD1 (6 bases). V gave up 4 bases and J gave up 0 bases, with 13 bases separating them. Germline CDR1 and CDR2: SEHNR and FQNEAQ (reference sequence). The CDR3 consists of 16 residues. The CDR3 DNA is TGTGCCAGCAGCTCTTCCGGGACATTTAGCAATCAGCCCCAGCATTTT. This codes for CASSSSGTFSNQPQHF. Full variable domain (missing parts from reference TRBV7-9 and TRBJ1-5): DTGVSQNPRHKITKRGQNVTFRCDPISEHNRLYWYRQTLGQGPEFLTYFQNEAQLEKSRLLSDRFSAERPKGSFSTLEIQRTEQGDSAMYLCASSSSGTFSNQPQHFGDGTRLSIL.

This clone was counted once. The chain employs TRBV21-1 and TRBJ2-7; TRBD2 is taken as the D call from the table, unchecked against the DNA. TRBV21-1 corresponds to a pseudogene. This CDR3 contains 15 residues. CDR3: CASSKAEGEPYEQYV. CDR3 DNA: TGTGCCAGCAGCAAAGCAGAGGGAGAGCCCTACGAGCAGTACGTC.